Each of the 22 T cell receptor beta chains below was sequenced from the same sample in a study of T-cell reconstitution after alpha-beta-depleted transplantation in children. Unique molecular identifiers were used to barcode this TCRbeta library. TCRdb ran MiXCR on the PCR reads and lists one entry per CDR3 protein. The sample shows roughly 74,000 distinct CDR3 sequences, less than 20% of them seen only once. The specimen was PBMCs, mostly from graft donor cells, collected 360 days after TCRalphabeta/CD19-depleted stem cell transplant. The source is a male patient between 2 and 10 years old who had a stem cell transplant for acute lymphoblastic leukemia, so the T cells may come from the graft donor.

This clonotype appeared many times. The J gene is TRBJ2-2, the V gene TRBV24-1; D perhaps matches TRBD2 (5 bases). The V and J ends lost 0 bases and 2 bases respectively, with 9 bases between them. CDR3 length: 16 residues. CDR1 and CDR2 (germline): KGHDR, SFDVKD. The CDR3 loop is CATSDLVRGNTGELFF. The CDR3 DNA follows: TGTGCCACCAGTGATTTGGTACGGGGAAACACCGGGGAGCTGTTTTTT.

CDR3 residues: CASSLPRQGIPTGELFF. The CDR3 DNA is TGCGCCAGCAGCTTGCCTCGGCAGGGGATCCCCACCGGGGAGCTGTTTTTT. This chain links TRBV5-1 with TRBJ2-2; weak D call: TRBD1 (6 bases). The CDR3 is 17 residues long. Trimming removed 1 base at V and 4 bases at J, with 17 bases between. The germline CDR1 and CDR2 sequences are SGHRS and YFSETQ.

Comment on this clonotype: One end of the junction varies from germline; a read error may be responsible. V and J are TRBV10-1 and TRBJ1-2; the match to TRBD1 covers 7 bases. Germline V gene data show CDR1 as WNHNN and CDR2 as SYGVQD (reference sequence). This CDR3 spans 11 amino acids. CDR3 sequence reads: CASSDSGQLLF. The CDR3 bases are TGCGCCAGCAGTGACTCGGGACAGCTTCTCTTC.

This clonotype was seen only a few times. The V call is TRBV20-1, the J call TRBJ2-1, with D perhaps TRBD2 (6 bases). V lost 3 bases and J lost 10, with 16 bases in between. Germline lookup yields CDR1 DFQATT and CDR2 SNEGSKA (reference sequence). The CDR3 loop spans 13 amino acids. In nucleotides, the CDR3 is TGCAGTGCTAGTTCGGGGGTGAGCCTCGAGCAGTTCTTC. Amino acid sequence: CSASSGVSLEQFF.

The rearrangement links TRBV7-2 to TRBJ1-2; D ambiguous. The V end was cut by 2 bases, the J end by 0 bases, with 10 bases between. The CDR3 loop spans 15 amino acids. Germline CDR1 and CDR2: SGHTA and FQGNSA. The CDR3 DNA reads TGTGCCAGCAGCTTAAACAAGTTCCCTAACTATGGCTACACCTTC. Its protein product is CASSLNKFPNYGYTF.

This clonotype was recorded many times. The CDR3: CASSSQGAPNTGELFF. DNA for the CDR3: TGCGCCAGCAGCTCACAGGGGGCGCCGAACACCGGGGAGCTGTTTTTT. J is TRBJ2-2 and V is TRBV5-1, with 9 bases lining up with TRBD1. Looked up from germline, CDR1 is SGHRS and CDR2 is YFSETQ. Losses at the gene ends were 3 bases for V and 0 bases for J; bases not matched to a gene: 3. The CDR3 length is 16 residues.

This clonotype was observed a handful of times. The chain recombines TRBV12-3 or TRBV12-4 with TRBJ1-5; 9 bases agree with TRBD1. V shed 4 bases and J 6 bases; nucleotides not matched to a gene: 7. The CDR3 covers 15 residues. The CDR3 DNA reads as TGTGCCAGCAGTTCCCGGACAGGGGTTGGTCAGCCCCAGCATTTT. Residues: CASSSRTGVGQPQHF.

The sample holds many counts of this clonotype. J is TRBJ2-1 and V is TRBV28, with a weak D call TRBD1 (6 bases). V was cut by 5 bases and J by 2 bases, with 28 bases left in between. Germline loops: CDR1 MDHEN, CDR2 SYDVKM. This CDR3 comprises 20 residues. CDR3 in DNA: TGTGCCAGCAGTCCCATGCAGGGGCAGGGGCGAGGGGTCCCCTACAATGAGCAGTTCTTC. Encoded protein: CASSPMQGQGRGVPYNEQFF.

This clonotype has just a few counts. The chain carries TRBV12-3 or TRBV12-4 and TRBJ2-1, with TRBD2 identical over 10 bases. This CDR3 has 16 residues. Trimming removed 5 bases from V and 4 bases from J; junction bases left unmatched: 8. CDR3 in amino acids: CASSGLGLAVYNEQFF. CDR3 sequence (DNA): TGTGCCAGCAGTGGCCTCGGACTAGCGGTATACAATGAGCAGTTCTTC.

This chain uses TRBV11-3 with TRBJ2-1, with 7 bases that match TRBD2. Germline V CDR1 and CDR2: SGHNT, YENEEA. V was pared by 7 bases and J by 5 bases, with 8 bases of the junction left unmatched. The CDR3 is 14 amino acids. The CDR3 bases are TGTGCCAGCACCCTACTAGCGACTAACAATGAGCAGTTCTTC. Translating it yields CASTLLATNNEQFF.

This rearrangement joins TRBV4-1 to TRBJ2-1; 7 nucleotides align to TRBD2. V gave up 0 bases and J gave up 0 bases; unmatched junction bases: 5. The CDR3 has 17 amino acids. Looked up from germline, CDR1 is MGHRA and CDR2 is YSYEKL. The CDR3 here is CASSQDGGSASYNEQFF. The CDR3, as DNA: TGCGCCAGCAGCCAAGACGGCGGGAGCGCCTCCTACAATGAGCAGTTCTTC.

The V call is TRBV3-1, the J call TRBJ2-7; no clear D. V lost 3 bases to trimming and J lost 5 bases, with 17 bases between them. Germline CDR1 LGHDT, CDR2 YNNKEL (reference sequence). This CDR3 spans 15 amino acids. The CDR3 loop is CASSQGFGPWDEQYF. CDR3 bases: TGTGCCAGCAGCCAGGGGTTCGGGCCTTGGGACGAGCAGTACTTC.

This clonotype was seen more than once but under ten times. The J gene is TRBJ1-4, the V gene TRBV12-3 or TRBV12-4, with D perhaps TRBD1 (5 bases). The CDR3 has 16 amino acids. V was pared by 2 bases and J by 0 bases, with 10 bases between. DNA for the CDR3: TGTGCCAGCAGTTTATCGACAGTTGCAACTAATGAAAAACTGTTTTTT. It specifies CASSLSTVATNEKLFF.

The rearrangement uses TRBV11-2 and TRBJ2-7, with D perhaps matching TRBD1 (6 bases). The CDR3 runs 15 residues. Germline CDR1 reads SGHAT; CDR2 reads FQNNGV. V was clipped by 1 base and J by 2 bases, with 12 bases between them. The CDR3 loop is CASSLVTGRTYEQYF. The CDR3 region has the DNA TGTGCCAGCAGCTTAGTCACAGGGAGAACCTACGAGCAGTACTTC. The whole variable domain, filled in from reference TRBV11-2 and TRBJ2-7, reads EAGVAQSPRYKIIEKRQSVAFWCNPISGHATLYWYQQILGQGPKLLIQFQNNGVVDDSQLPKDRFSAERLKGVDSTLKIQPAKLEDSAVYLCASSLVTGRTYEQYFGPGTRLTVT.

The sample holds many counts of this clonotype. The genes are TRBV10-3 and TRBJ2-1, with D tentatively TRBD2 (7 bases). The CDR3 is 14 amino acids. CDR1 is ENHRY, CDR2 SYGVKD, per germline. The germline V and J ends were trimmed by 3 bases and 10 bases, with 16 bases remaining between them. CDR3 coding DNA: TGTGCCATCAGTGAAAGAGGGGGGGCCAAAGAGCAGTTCTTC. Translated, it gives CAISERGGAKEQFF.

J is TRBJ2-1 and V is TRBV10-3; D ambiguous. V was clipped by 6 bases and J by 9 bases, with 9 bases between them. Germline V CDR1 and CDR2: ENHRY, SYGVKD. The CDR3 covers 11 residues. This CDR3 is CAISHGREQFF. In DNA form, the CDR3 reads TGTGCCATCAGCCACGGCCGTGAGCAGTTCTTC.

This clonotype was seen at least ten times. The genes are TRBV10-3 and TRBJ1-1; no clear D gene. The CDR3 is 13 amino acids. Trimming shortened V by 4 bases and J by 4 bases, and 10 bases separated the two germline ends. CDR1 and CDR2 from the germline V gene are ENHRY and SYGVKD. In DNA form, the CDR3 reads TGTGCCATCAGTGCAGAGGGTCCCACTGAAGCTTTCTTT. It encodes CAISAEGPTEAFF.

This clonotype was counted many times. V and J are TRBV20-1 and TRBJ2-7; D remains unclear. Germline values: CDR1 DFQATT, CDR2 SNEGSKA (reference sequence). Trimming removed 3 bases at V and 0 bases at J, with 6 bases between. This CDR3 has 12 residues. CDR3 DNA: TGCAGTGCTAGTTCAGACTCCTACGAGCAGTACTTC. Protein: CSASSDSYEQYF.

The V and J genes are TRBV12-3 or TRBV12-4 and TRBJ2-1; 7 nucleotides match TRBD2. The junction had 11 bases not matched to a gene; V was cut back by 3 bases and J by 0 bases. The CDR3 is 18 amino acids. The DNA for the CDR3 is TGTGCCAGCAGTTTCCTCCACACTAGCGCCGGCTCCTACAATGAGCAGTTCTTC. Its protein is CASSFLHTSAGSYNEQFF.

The chain uses TRBV5-1 and TRBJ2-5; no reliable D call. Deletions cut 4 bases from V and 5 bases from J, with 12 bases between. Germline V gives CDR1 SGHRS, CDR2 YFSETQ. This CDR3 is built from 13 residues. CDR3 residues: CASSPEPWETQYF. The CDR3 DNA reads TGCGCCAGCAGCCCTGAGCCGTGGGAGACCCAGTACTTC.

This clonotype was seen a handful of times. This chain joins TRBV7-2 and TRBJ1-3; no clear D gene. The CDR3 length is 15 residues. V was shortened by 5 bases and J by 3 bases, with 14 bases between the two germline ends. The V gene's germline CDR1 is SGHTA and CDR2 FQGNSA. The CDR3 reads CASSPQSGFGNTIYF. CDR3 DNA sequence: TGTGCCAGCAGCCCCCAGTCGGGCTTTGGAAACACCATATATTTT.

The chain combines TRBV5-1 with TRBJ2-3, with unresolved D. V lost 4 bases and J 1 base, leaving 25 bases between the germline ends. Germline CDR1 is SGHRS and CDR2 is YFSETQ. This CDR3 comprises 19 residues. CDR3 nucleotides: TGCGCCAGCAGCCGCGGTAGCTGCAACAGTTTCCCTTGCACAGATACGCAGTATTTT. It codes for CASSRGSCNSFPCTDTQYF.